A single sample gave rise to the 26 T cell receptor beta chains below, sequenced in a study of blood T cells in healthy people across ages (dated by TCRdb to between 2014 and 2017). Library construction relied on 5' RACE. Sequencing instrument: Illumina HiSeq 2500. A second PCR of 7 to 11 cycles was run with a J-beta primer mix and a sample-barcoded 5' primer. TCRdb ran its own pipeline on the public reads, namely fastp trimming at Q25 and MiXCR clone calling, and kept in-frame beta chains. Records with the same CDR3 protein are collapsed into one entry carrying the most frequent genes and DNA. The sample table records some 1.7 million distinct CDR3 sequences; under 30% of these occur just once. About 7.7% of the sample lies in the top ten. The specimen sequenced was blood. These receptor sequences come from a woman in her 30s in good health.

On this clonotype itself: This sequence may be a read error, since a much larger clone differs from it by one base. The CDR3 DNA sequence: TGTGCCAGCGCACCAGGGACAGGGGAGGATGAGCAGTTCTTC. Protein: CASAPGTGEDEQFF. The V gene is TRBV18, the J gene TRBJ2-1; 10 nucleotides align to TRBD1. CDR1 KGHSH and CDR2 LQKENI come from the germline V gene. CDR3 length: 14 amino acids. The full variable domain, completed using reference TRBV18 and TRBJ2-1, is NAGVMQNPRHLVRRRGQEARLRCSPMKGHSHVYWYRQLPEEGLKFMVYLQKENIIDESGMPKERFSAEFPKEGPSILRIQQVVRGDSAAYFCASAPGTGEDEQFFGPGTRLTVL.

This sequence joins TRBV7-9 and TRBJ2-7; D gene uncertain. CDR1 SEHNR and CDR2 FQNEAQ come from the germline V gene (reference sequence). This CDR3 has 13 residues. Trimming cost V 2 bases and J 6 bases, with 11 bases left between them. The DNA of the CDR3 is TGTGCCAGCAGCTTAATGACCGTCGGCGAGCAGTACTTC. Residues: CASSLMTVGEQYF.

V is TRBV20-1 and J is TRBJ2-1; a possible D gene is TRBD2 (6 bases). The germline CDR1 and CDR2 sequences are DFQATT and SNEGSKA (reference sequence). This CDR3 is 15 amino acids long. Deletions cut 0 bases from V and 7 bases from J, with 16 bases between. This CDR3 reads CSARDLASAQNEQFF. The CDR3 nucleotides read TGCAGTGCTAGAGATCTGGCTAGCGCTCAGAATGAGCAGTTCTTC.

The chain couples TRBV3-1 to TRBJ2-1, with TRBD2 matching over 9 bases. The V gene end was trimmed by 6 bases and the J gene end by 6 bases; junction bases not matched to a gene: 12. The CDR3 totals 16 residues. Germline V gene lookup returns CDR1 LGHDT and CDR2 YNNKEL (reference sequence). In DNA form, the CDR3 reads TGTGCCAGCAGTAAGCCGGGCGGGGGGGCTCCCAATGAGCAGTTCTTC. It specifies CASSKPGGGAPNEQFF.

This clonotype was seen repeatedly, ten times or more. The chain couples TRBV20-1 to TRBJ2-7; D not certain. The germline V gene has CDR1 DFQATT and CDR2 SNEGSKA (reference sequence). The V end was cut by 2 bases, the J end by 3 bases, with 11 bases between. The CDR3 runs to 13 residues. CDR3 sequence (DNA): TGCAGTGCTAGAAGGGAAGGAATCTACGAGCAGTACTTC. Amino acids: CSARREGIYEQYF.

This clonotype came up many times. This chain links TRBV25-1 with TRBJ1-2; D is undetermined. V was shortened by 5 bases and J by 6 bases, with 4 bases between the two germline ends. This CDR3 has 10 amino acids. Per the germline V gene, CDR1 is MGHDK and CDR2 is SYGVNS. The CDR3 bases are TGTGCCAGCAGTTCGAATGGCTACACCTTC. The encoded protein is CASSSNGYTF.

V gene TRBV3-1 combines with J gene TRBJ2-2; 7 bases map to TRBD2. Per germline, CDR1 LGHDT and CDR2 YNNKEL (reference sequence). The CDR3 is 14 residues long. After removal of 3 bases from V and 8 bases from J, the junction contained 6 bases not matched to a gene. The CDR3 nucleotides read TGTGCCAGCAGCCAGACTGAGCGGGGAGGGGAGCTGTTTTTT. Protein product: CASSQTERGGELFF. Supplemented by reference TRBV3-1 and TRBJ2-2, the full variable domain reads DTAVSQTPKYLVTQMGNDKSIKCEQNLGHDTMYWYKQDSKKFLKIMFSYNNKELIINETVPNRFSPKSPDKAHLNLHINSLELGDSAVYFCASSQTERGGELFFGEGSRLTVL.

This clonotype was found a few times. V and J are TRBV12-5 and TRBJ2-3, with unresolved D. The CDR3 extends over 13 amino acids. Germline V gives CDR1 LGHNT, CDR2 FRNRAP. V lost 7 bases and J lost 2, with 10 bases in between. DNA of the CDR3: TGTGCTAGTGAGAGGTCTCTCACAGATACGCAGTATTTT. Translated, it gives CASERSLTDTQYF.

DNA of the CDR3: TGCAGTGCTAGAGATACTCGACTAGCGGGGGCCTTATCCTACAATGAGCAGTTCTTC. It encodes CSARDTRLAGALSYNEQFF. The chain has TRBV20-1 and TRBJ2-1, with 12 nucleotides matching TRBD2. This CDR3 contains 19 residues. V lost 0 bases, J lost 1 base, and 10 bases stayed unmatched. Germline values: CDR1 DFQATT, CDR2 SNEGSKA (reference sequence).

J is TRBJ2-7 and V is TRBV28; the D gene is possibly TRBD1 (6 bases). This CDR3 spans 14 amino acids. V was trimmed by 5 bases and J by 2 bases, leaving 13 bases between them. CDR1 and CDR2 (germline): MDHEN, SYDVKM. The CDR3 here is CASSRPDRTYEQYF. The DNA of the CDR3 is TGTGCCAGCAGTCGCCCGGACAGAACCTACGAGCAGTACTTC.

Notes on this clonotype: This may come from a read error, since a much larger clone is one base off. The chain employs TRBV20-1 and TRBJ2-1; TRBD1 is a possible D gene (6 bases). The CDR3 has 14 residues. The V gene's germline CDR1 is DFQATT and CDR2 SNEGSKA (reference sequence). The CDR3 nucleotides are TGCAGTGCCGCTCCGACAGGTTCCTACGATGAGCAGTTCTTC. It yields the protein CSAAPTGSYDEQFF.

The chain combines TRBV9 with TRBJ1-3; no clear D. Germline CDR1 and CDR2: SGDLS and YYNGEE. Trimming left V 5 bases short and J 1 base short, with 7 bases between. The CDR3 totals 13 residues. The DNA of the CDR3 is TGTGCCAGCAGACCAGTATCTGGAAACACCATATATTTT. Residues: CASRPVSGNTIYF.

J is TRBJ2-7 and V is TRBV5-1, with TRBD1 matching 7 bases. The germline gives CDR1 SGHRS, CDR2 YFSETQ. The CDR3 is 16 residues long. Trimming took 0 bases from V and 3 from J; bases not matched to a gene: 9. CDR3 in amino acids: CASSLGETGSFYEQYF. As DNA, the CDR3 is TGCGCCAGCAGCTTGGGCGAGACAGGGTCCTTCTACGAGCAGTACTTC.

This clonotype showed up just a few times. The chain carries TRBV5-1 and TRBJ2-1; 10 nucleotides match TRBD1. Germline V gene data show CDR1 as SGHRS and CDR2 as YFSETQ. The CDR3 length is 17 residues. V lost 3 bases and J lost 12; bases outside the gene matches: 18. The CDR3 DNA is TGCGCCAGCAGCTCGGAGTCTTACCGGGACAGGGGTACTGGGCAGTTCTTC. Its protein product is CASSSESYRDRGTGQFF.

The chain couples TRBV29-1 to TRBJ2-1, with D uncertain. The germline CDR1 and CDR2 sequences are SQVTM and ANQGSEA. The CDR3 contains 14 residues. The ends were cut back, 7 bases at V and 0 bases at J, with 13 bases in the middle. CDR3 residues: CSAKTPSSYNEQFF. DNA for the CDR3: TGCAGCGCAAAGACGCCTAGCTCCTACAATGAGCAGTTCTTC.

This clonotype was observed a handful of times. The J gene is TRBJ1-1, the V gene TRBV5-1; D gene ambiguous. Germline V CDR1 and CDR2: SGHRS, YFSETQ. The CDR3 length is 14 residues. V was cut by 2 bases and J by 8 bases, with 16 bases left in between. The CDR3 reads CASSFDRAQAEAFF. CDR3 DNA sequence: TGCGCCAGCAGCTTTGACCGGGCCCAGGCGGAAGCTTTCTTT.

This clonotype has more than one count but fewer than ten. The V call is TRBV5-1, the J call TRBJ2-7; 10 bases map to TRBD2. With V trimmed by 4 bases and J by 6 bases, 10 bases remained unmatched. The CDR3 contains 15 residues. The germline V gene has CDR1 SGHRS and CDR2 YFSETQ. The CDR3 reads CASSEQRGGRGEQYF. The CDR3 region has the DNA TGCGCCAGCAGCGAGCAGCGGGGGGGCCGCGGCGAGCAGTACTTC.

This clonotype has a handful of counts. The CDR3 reads CASSATGADTEAFF. The CDR3 DNA reads TGTGCCAGCAGCGCGACAGGGGCGGACACTGAAGCTTTCTTT. This sequence joins TRBV7-3 and TRBJ1-1; TRBD1 aligns across 8 bases. Germline CDR1 is SGHTA and CDR2 is FQGTGA. This CDR3 comprises 14 residues. V lost 5 bases and J lost 3; bases outside the gene matches: 5.

The chain employs TRBV12-3 or TRBV12-4 and TRBJ1-5, with 7 bases identical to TRBD1. V lost 3 bases, J lost 2 bases, and 7 bases stayed unmatched. This CDR3 is built from 16 residues. CDR3 residues: CASSFRQGIGNQPQHF. CDR3 nucleotide sequence: TGTGCCAGCAGTTTTCGACAGGGAATCGGCAATCAGCCCCAGCATTTT.

The V and J genes are TRBV24-1 and TRBJ2-1; D gene ambiguous. The CDR3 extends over 13 amino acids. V was shortened by 4 bases and J by 9 bases, with 12 bases between the two germline ends. Germline V gene lookup returns CDR1 KGHDR and CDR2 SFDVKD. CDR3 nucleotides: TGTGCCACCAGTGAGTACCGCTGGTGTGAGCAGTTCTTC. Translated, it gives CATSEYRWCEQFF.

The chain links TRBV6-5 to TRBJ2-2; a possible D gene is TRBD2 (6 bases). Germline CDR1 MNHEY, CDR2 SVGAGI. Trimming removed 5 bases at V and 5 bases at J, with 12 bases between. This CDR3 has 14 residues. CDR3 protein: CASSRSGRTGELFF. The CDR3 DNA reads as TGTGCCAGCAGTCGTAGCGGAAGGACCGGGGAGCTGTTTTTT.

The chain is built from TRBV27 and TRBJ1-1; D ambiguous. Trimming stripped 4 bases from V and 1 base from J, with 10 bases between. Looked up from germline, CDR1 is MNHEY and CDR2 is SMNVEV (reference sequence). The CDR3 spans 14 residues. Written as DNA, the CDR3 is TGTGCCAGCAGTTCTCGGGAGGGGAACACTGAAGCTTTCTTT. This codes for CASSSREGNTEAFF.

The chain links TRBV20-1 to TRBJ1-1, with a tentative D call TRBD1 (6 bases). CDR1 DFQATT and CDR2 SNEGSKA come from the germline V gene (reference sequence). The V end lost 5 bases, the J end lost 7 bases, and 11 bases lay between the germline ends. This CDR3 comprises 11 residues. The CDR3 reads CSAAGTNEAFF. The CDR3 DNA follows: TGCAGTGCTGCCGGGACAAATGAAGCTTTCTTT.

This clonotype has at least ten counts. The genes are TRBV5-1 and TRBJ2-5; TRBD1 matches at 9 bases. The CDR3 has 12 residues. The germline V gene has CDR1 SGHRS and CDR2 YFSETQ. J lost 11 bases, V lost 4 bases, and 6 bases had no gene match. CDR3 sequence: CASSGDRGEQYF. The CDR3 DNA reads as TGCGCCAGCAGCGGCGACAGGGGGGAGCAGTACTTC.

The chain employs TRBV6-5 and TRBJ1-2, with D possibly matching TRBD1 (5 bases). V was shortened by 1 base and J by 9 bases, with 15 bases between the two germline ends. Germline loops: CDR1 MNHEY, CDR2 SVGAGI. The CDR3 spans 14 residues. The CDR3 sequence: CASSYFPVGERYTF. The CDR3 DNA is TGTGCCAGCAGTTACTTTCCCGTGGGGGAACGCTACACCTTC.

The V and J genes are TRBV5-1 and TRBJ2-1; D may be TRBD1 (6 bases). The CDR3 runs 16 residues. V was pared by 4 bases and J by 5 bases, with 19 bases between. The germline V gene has CDR1 SGHRS and CDR2 YFSETQ. Here the CDR3 reads CASSPTMPGTNNEQFF. The CDR3 DNA reads as TGCGCCAGCAGCCCCACGATGCCGGGGACAAACAATGAGCAGTTCTTC.